This TCR beta chain derives from a study of CD8 T cells in Susac syndrome. Trimming stripped 7 bases from V and 2 bases from J, with 16 bases between. The germline V gene encodes CDR1 MNHEY and CDR2 SMNVEV (reference sequence). CDR3 size: 15 residues. With random hexamers, roughly 0.5 to 1 ug RNA was reverse transcribed. It was immunoSEQ multiplex PCR that amplified TCR beta CDR3 across 54 Vbeta and 13 Jbeta. TCRdb re-analysed the immunoSEQ multiplex PCR reads in MiXCR, keeping a single row per CDR3 protein. The table includes 250,000 to 350,000 distinct CDR3 sequences, about 85% detected once. This TCR was recovered from a human donor with multiple sclerosis. This sequence joins TRBV27 and TRBJ2-3; D is uncertain. The sequencing input was CD8+ T cells from PBMCs. CDR3 DNA: TGTGCCAGCAAGGCGGCCACGCCGTACACAGATACGCAGTATTTT. Translating gives CASKAATPYTDTQYF.